This TCR beta chain was profiled in a study of T-cell reconstitution after alpha-beta-depleted transplantation in children. Study-wide results and limits: In patients about two months after transplant, alpha-beta T cells reportedly arose from several hundred expanded graft clones. At one year after transplant, newly produced T cells mostly accounted for T-cell counts and diversity.

A TCRbeta library incorporating unique molecular identifiers was prepared. One entry per CDR3 protein, called by TCRdb with MiXCR from the PCR reads. The sample yields a few hundred thousand distinct CDR3 sequences, 10% to 15% seen once. The CDR3 runs 16 residues. Germline trimming cut 6 bases from V and 0 bases from J; bases unmatched to any gene: 8. This clonotype was seen more than once but under ten times. What it binds is not known. This sequence was found in a male patient between 5 and 17 years old who had a stem cell transplant for acute myeloid leukemia, so the T cells may come from the graft donor. The rearrangement uses TRBV12-3 or TRBV12-4 and TRBJ2-1, with TRBD2 matching 7 bases. This material consisted of PBMCs, mostly from graft donor cells, taken 360 days after TCRalphabeta/CD19-depleted stem cell transplant. DNA of the CDR3: TGTGCCAGCAGCCCCGAGCGGGGCGGCTCCTACAATGAGCAGTTCTTC. Translated, it gives CASSPERGGSYNEQFF.